This T cell receptor (beta chain) emerged from a study of blood T cell repertoires in COVID-19. Study-wide background: Sites in the United States, Italy and Spain provided acute and convalescent COVID-19 samples.

Participant reports of clinical history set cohort assignment. This clone has just a few counts. Using immunoSEQ multiplex PCR, the repertoire was profiled, and TCRdb retains in-frame clones only, with some absent. The sample carries 180,000 or so clones, roughly 88% recorded once. This CDR3 region has 14 residues. V lost 1 base, J lost 8 bases, and 9 bases lay in between. Germline lookup yields CDR1 MGHDK and CDR2 SYGVNS. Sample: PBMCs or T cells enriched from blood (not recorded which). The clonotype comes from a woman aged 60-70 years who had recovered from COVID-19. The rearrangement joins TRBV25-1 to TRBJ1-6; a weak D match, TRBD1 (5 bases). DNA for the CDR3: TGTGCCAGCAGTGAATCAGGGAGGCATTCACCCCTCCACTTT. Translating it yields CASSESGRHSPLHF.